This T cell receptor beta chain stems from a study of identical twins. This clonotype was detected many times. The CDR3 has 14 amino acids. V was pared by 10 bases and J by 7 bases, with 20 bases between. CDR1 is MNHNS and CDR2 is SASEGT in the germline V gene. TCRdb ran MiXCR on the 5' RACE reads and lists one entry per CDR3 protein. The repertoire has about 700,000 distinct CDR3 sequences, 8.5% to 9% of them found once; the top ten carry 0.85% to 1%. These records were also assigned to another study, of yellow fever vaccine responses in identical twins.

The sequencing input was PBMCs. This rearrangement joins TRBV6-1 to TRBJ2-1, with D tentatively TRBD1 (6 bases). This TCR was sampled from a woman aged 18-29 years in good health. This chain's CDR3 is CATRADRPPNEQFF. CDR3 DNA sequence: TGTGCCACCCGCGCCGACAGGCCCCCGAATGAGCAGTTCTTC.